This T cell receptor beta chain stems from a study of OX40 agonist ivuxolimab in advanced cancers. Whole-study context: Ivuxolimab, which patients received intravenously every 2 weeks, was dosed at 0.01 to 10 mg/kg.

Germline CDR1 reads LGHNA; CDR2 reads YSLEER. There are 18 residues in the CDR3. After removal of 0 bases from V and 2 bases from J, the junction contained 11 bases not matched to a gene. Assay used: immunoSEQ multiplex PCR; TCRdb lists only in-frame clones, some missing. Of just over 45,000 clones listed, about 93% are singletons. The chain uses TRBV4-3 and TRBJ2-7; TRBD2 matches 9 bases. The receptor was isolated from an adult with an advanced solid tumor such as melanoma, head and neck, liver or kidney cancer. Here the sequenced sample was CD4+ or CD8+ T cells sorted from blood, taken in a trial of the OX40 agonist ivuxolimab. Here the CDR3 DNA reads TGCGCCAGCAGCCAAGAAAATAAAGGTGGACTAGCGACCTACGAGCAGTACTTC. The encoded protein is CASSQENKGGLATYEQYF.